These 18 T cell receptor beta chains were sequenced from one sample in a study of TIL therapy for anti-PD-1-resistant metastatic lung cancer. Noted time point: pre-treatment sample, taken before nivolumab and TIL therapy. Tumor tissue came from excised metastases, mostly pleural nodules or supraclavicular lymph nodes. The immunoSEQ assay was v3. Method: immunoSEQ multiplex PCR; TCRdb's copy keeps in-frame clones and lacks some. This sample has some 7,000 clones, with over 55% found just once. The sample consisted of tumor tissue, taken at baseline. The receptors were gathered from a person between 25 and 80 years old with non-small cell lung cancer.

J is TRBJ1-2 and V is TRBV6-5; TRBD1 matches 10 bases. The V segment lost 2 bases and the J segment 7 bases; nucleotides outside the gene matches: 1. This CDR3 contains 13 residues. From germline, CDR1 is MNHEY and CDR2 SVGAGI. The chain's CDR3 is CASSYGTGAGYTF. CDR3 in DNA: TGTGCCAGCAGTTACGGGACAGGGGCTGGCTACACCTTC.

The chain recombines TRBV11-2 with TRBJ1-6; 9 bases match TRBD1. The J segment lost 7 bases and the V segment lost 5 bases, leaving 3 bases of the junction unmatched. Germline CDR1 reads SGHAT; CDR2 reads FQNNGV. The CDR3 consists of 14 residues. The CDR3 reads CASSTDRGNSPLHF. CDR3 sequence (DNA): TGTGCCAGCAGCACCGACAGGGGGAATTCACCCCTCCACTTT. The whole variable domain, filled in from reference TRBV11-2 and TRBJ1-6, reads EAGVAQSPRYKIIEKRQSVAFWCNPISGHATLYWYQQILGQGPKLLIQFQNNGVVDDSQLPKDRFSAERLKGVDSTLKIQPAKLEDSAVYLCASSTDRGNSPLHFGNGTRLTVT.

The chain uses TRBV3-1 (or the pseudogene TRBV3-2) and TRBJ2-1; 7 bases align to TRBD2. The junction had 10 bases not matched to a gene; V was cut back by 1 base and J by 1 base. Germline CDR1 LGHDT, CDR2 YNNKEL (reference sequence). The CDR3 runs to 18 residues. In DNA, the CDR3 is TGTGCCAGCAGCCAAGCGGGACTATTCCAAAGTTCCTACAATGAGCAGTTCTTC. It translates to CASSQAGLFQSSYNEQFF.

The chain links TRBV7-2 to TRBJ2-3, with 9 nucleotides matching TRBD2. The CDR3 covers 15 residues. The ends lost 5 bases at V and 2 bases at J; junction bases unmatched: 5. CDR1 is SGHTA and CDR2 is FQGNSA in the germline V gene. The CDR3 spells CASSPEGLATDTQYF. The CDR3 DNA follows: TGTGCCAGCAGCCCGGAGGGACTAGCCACAGATACGCAGTATTTT.

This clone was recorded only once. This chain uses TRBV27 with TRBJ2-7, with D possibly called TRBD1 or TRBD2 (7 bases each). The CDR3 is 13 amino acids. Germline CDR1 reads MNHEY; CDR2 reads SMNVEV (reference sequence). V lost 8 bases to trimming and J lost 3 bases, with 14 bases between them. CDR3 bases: TGTGCCAGCGGTCAGGGGGGGGGCTACGAGCAGTACTTC. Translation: CASGQGGGYEQYF.

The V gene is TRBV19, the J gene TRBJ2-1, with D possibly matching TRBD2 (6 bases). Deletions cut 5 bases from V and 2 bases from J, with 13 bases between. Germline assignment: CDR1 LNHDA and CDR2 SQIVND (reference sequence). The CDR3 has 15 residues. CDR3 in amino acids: CASSSREYPYNEQFF. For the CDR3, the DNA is TGTGCCAGTAGTTCACGGGAGTACCCCTACAATGAGCAGTTCTTC.

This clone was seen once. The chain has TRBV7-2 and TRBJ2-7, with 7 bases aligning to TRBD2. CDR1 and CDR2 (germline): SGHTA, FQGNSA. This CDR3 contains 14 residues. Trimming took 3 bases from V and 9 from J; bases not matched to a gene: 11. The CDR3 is CASSFGGLAPGQYF. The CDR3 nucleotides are TGTGCCAGCAGCTTCGGGGGGTTAGCCCCGGGGCAGTACTTC. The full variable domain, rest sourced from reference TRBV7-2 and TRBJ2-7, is GAGVSQSPSNKVTEKGKDVELRCDPISGHTALYWYRQSLGQGLEFLIYFQGNSAPDKSGLPSDRFSAERTGGSVSTLTIQRTQQEDSAVYLCASSFGGLAPGQYFGPGTRLTVT.

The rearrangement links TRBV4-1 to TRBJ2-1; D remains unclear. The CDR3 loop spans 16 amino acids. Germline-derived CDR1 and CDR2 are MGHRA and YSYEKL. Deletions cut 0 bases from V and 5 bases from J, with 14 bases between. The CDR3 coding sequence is TGCGCCAGCAGCCAAGATCCACTTCTGGTAGACAATGAGCAGTTCTTC. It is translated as CASSQDPLLVDNEQFF.

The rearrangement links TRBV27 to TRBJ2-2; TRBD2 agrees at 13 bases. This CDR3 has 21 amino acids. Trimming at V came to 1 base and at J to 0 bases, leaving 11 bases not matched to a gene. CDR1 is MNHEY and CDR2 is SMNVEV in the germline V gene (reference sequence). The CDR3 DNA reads TGTGCCAGCAGTTTATGGCCGCCCGGGACTAGCGGGACCGCGAACACCGGGGAGCTGTTTTTT. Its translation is CASSLWPPGTSGTANTGELFF.

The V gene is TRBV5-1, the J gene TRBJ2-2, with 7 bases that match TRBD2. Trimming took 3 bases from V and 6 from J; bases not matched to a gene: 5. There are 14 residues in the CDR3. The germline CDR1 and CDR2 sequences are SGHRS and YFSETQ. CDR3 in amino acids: CASSSGLTAGELFF. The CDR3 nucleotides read TGCGCCAGCAGCTCGGGACTAACGGCCGGGGAGCTGTTTTTT.

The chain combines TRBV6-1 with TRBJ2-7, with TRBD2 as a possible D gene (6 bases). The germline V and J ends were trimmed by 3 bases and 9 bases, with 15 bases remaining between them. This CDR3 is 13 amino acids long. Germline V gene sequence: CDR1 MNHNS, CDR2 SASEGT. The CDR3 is CASSETTAGRQYF. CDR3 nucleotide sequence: TGTGCCAGCAGTGAGACTACAGCGGGTCGGCAGTACTTC.

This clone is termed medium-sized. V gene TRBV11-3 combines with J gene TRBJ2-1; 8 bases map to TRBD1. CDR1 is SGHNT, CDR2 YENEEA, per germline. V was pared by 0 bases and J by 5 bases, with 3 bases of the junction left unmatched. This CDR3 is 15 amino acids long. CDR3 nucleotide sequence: TGTGCCAGCAGCTTAGATGCCAGGGGGCACAATGAGCAGTTCTTC. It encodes CASSLDARGHNEQFF.

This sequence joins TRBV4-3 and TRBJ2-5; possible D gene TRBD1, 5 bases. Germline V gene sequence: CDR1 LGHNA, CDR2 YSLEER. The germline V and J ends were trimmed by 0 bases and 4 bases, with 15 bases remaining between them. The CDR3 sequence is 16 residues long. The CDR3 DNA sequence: TGCGCCAGCAGCCAAGATTTGGCACTAAGGGGAGAGACCCAGTACTTC. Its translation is CASSQDLALRGETQYF.

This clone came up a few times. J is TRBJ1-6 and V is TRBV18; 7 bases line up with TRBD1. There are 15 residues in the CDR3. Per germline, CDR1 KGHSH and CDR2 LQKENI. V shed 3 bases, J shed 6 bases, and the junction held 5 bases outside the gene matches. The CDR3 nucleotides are TGTGCCAGCTCACCCGCCGACAGGGTTAATTCACCCCTCCACTTT. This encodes CASSPADRVNSPLHF.

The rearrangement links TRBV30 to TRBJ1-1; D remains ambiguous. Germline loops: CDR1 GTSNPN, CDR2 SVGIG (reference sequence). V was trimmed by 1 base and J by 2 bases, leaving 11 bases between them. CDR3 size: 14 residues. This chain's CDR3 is CAWSATVLNTEAFF. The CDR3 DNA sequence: TGTGCCTGGAGTGCTACAGTCCTCAACACTGAAGCTTTCTTT.

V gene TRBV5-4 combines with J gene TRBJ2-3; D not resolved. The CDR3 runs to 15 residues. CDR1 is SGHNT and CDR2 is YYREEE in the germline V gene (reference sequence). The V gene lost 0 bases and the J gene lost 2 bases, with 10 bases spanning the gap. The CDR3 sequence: CASSLDSPHTDTQYF. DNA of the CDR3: TGTGCCAGCAGCTTGGATAGTCCCCACACAGATACGCAGTATTTT.

The CDR3 nucleotides read TGTGCCAGCAGCCATGGACTAGCGGGAGTCTATGAGCAGTACTTC. This sequence encodes CASSHGLAGVYEQYF. The rearrangement uses TRBV3-1 (or the pseudogene TRBV3-2) and TRBJ2-7, with 13 bases lining up with TRBD2. Trimming removed 3 bases from V and 7 bases from J; junction bases left unmatched: 6. The CDR3 has 15 residues. The V gene's germline CDR1 is LGHDT and CDR2 YNNKEL (reference sequence).

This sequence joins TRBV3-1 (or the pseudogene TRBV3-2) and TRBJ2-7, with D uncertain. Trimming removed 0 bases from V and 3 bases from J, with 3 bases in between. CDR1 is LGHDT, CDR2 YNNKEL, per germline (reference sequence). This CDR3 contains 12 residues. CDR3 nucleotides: TGTGCCAGCAGCCAAGATCGCTACGAGCAGTACTTC. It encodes CASSQDRYEQYF.